This T cell receptor beta chain emerged from a study of blood T cell repertoires in COVID-19 (dated by TCRdb to between 2020 and 2021). About the study as a whole: Collaborator samples came from the United States, Italy and Spain and covered acute and convalescent phases of COVID-19. Deeply sampled blood TCRbeta repertoires from subjects exposed to, actively infected with, or recovered from COVID-19 were included in the dataset. Nearly every sample came with metadata listing a de-identified subject ID, COVID-19 status, age in years and sex. The prospective study material was composed of cDNA or gDNA derived from T cells, B-cell-depleted T cells, or PBMCs. The repertoires were released in a freely available public database intended as a resource for research on the immune response to SARS-CoV-2. Samples were obtained from the ongoing ImmuneRACE study (first 160 participants) and from roughly 1,300 subjects provided by 6 global collaborators. HLA class I and class II types, where available, came from metadata supplied by the sample provider rather than from assay-based typing. The paper's findings and limits, for the study overall: Clinical and demographic metadata were provided uncurated, with the amount varying by source and participant.

The collaborating institutions used their own protocols to collect whole blood in K2EDTA tubes. For TCRbeta analysis, collaborators shipped samples as frozen whole blood, isolated PBMCs, or DNA extracted from either of those sample types. The immunoSEQ Assay, a bias-controlled multiplex PCR, was used to amplify TCRbeta CDR3 regions from genomic DNA. Per the original workflow: Nucleated cell counts per sample were estimated from amplification of reference gene primers within the assay. To quantify the absolute abundance of each unique TCRbeta CDR3 rearrangement, sequence reads were collapsed and filtered. Productive Simpson clonality was computed per sample as the square root of Simpson's diversity index over productive rearrangements. The source is immuneACCESS, and TCRdb retained only in-frame sequences with V and J called. Part of the clones is not carried over; for the studies checked, unresolved V genes explain less than half of this, and the remainder is unexplained. V, J and clone size are those of that table, while D and trimming were read from the DNA. The sample has about 33,000 clones on record, approximately 81% of them singletons. The ten largest clones capture around 40% of the sample.

This clone was seen once. Its antigen has not been determined. Base qualities are missing; no much larger clone stands one base away. Sequences were obtained from peripheral blood. This TCR was sampled from a man older than 75 with acute or convalescent COVID-19.

The DNA reads TGTGCCAGCAGTGGGGCAGGGAGGGCTGAAGCTTTCTTT. Its protein is CASSGAGRAEAFF. The chain is assembled from TRBV2 and TRBJ1-1, with TRBD1 as a weak D call on 5 bases. The CDR3 measures 13 amino acids from cysteine to phenylalanine. Left in the record is the CDR3 DNA by itself, 39 bases read in frame from the first base. According to the germline V gene, CDR1 reads SNHLY and CDR2 reads FYNNEI. The junction shows trimming of 4 bases on V and 6 bases on J, plus 12 bases between the germline ends.